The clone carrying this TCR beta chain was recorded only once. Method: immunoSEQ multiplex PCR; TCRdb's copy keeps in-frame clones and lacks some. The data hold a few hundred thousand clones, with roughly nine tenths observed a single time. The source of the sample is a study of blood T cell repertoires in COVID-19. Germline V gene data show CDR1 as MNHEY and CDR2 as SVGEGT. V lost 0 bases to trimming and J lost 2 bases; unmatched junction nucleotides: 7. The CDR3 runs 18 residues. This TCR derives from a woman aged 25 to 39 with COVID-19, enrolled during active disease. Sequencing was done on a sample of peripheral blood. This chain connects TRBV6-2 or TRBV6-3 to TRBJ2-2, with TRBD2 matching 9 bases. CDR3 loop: CASSYSVAGVTNTGELFF. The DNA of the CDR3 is TGTGCCAGCAGTTACTCAGTAGCGGGAGTGACTAACACCGGGGAGCTGTTTTTT.